This TCR beta chain derives from a study of T cells in Graves' hyperthyroidism and ophthalmopathy. Amplified TCR beta CDR3 regions came from RNA transcripts. HTBI primers were the set used in a first-round RT-PCR of the TCR CDR3. TCRdb independently ran MiXCR on the multiplex PCR reads; one entry per CDR3 protein. The sample has about 250,000 distinct CDR3 sequences, approximately 25% seen once. Trimming at V came to 5 bases and at J to 1 base, leaving 6 bases not matched to a gene. The CDR3 covers 15 residues. The germline CDR1 and CDR2 sequences are SGHTA and FQGNSA. Notes on the study in general: Blood also held most thyroid clonotypes expanded beyond 0.001.

On this clonotype: Its matching antigen is unknown.

The study included ophthalmopathy patients with Clinical Activity Score at least 3, NOSPECS grade at least 4 and duration under 3 months. Sequenced: blood. The genes are TRBV7-2 and TRBJ2-7, with 9 bases identical to TRBD2. The sequence was obtained from a woman aged 35 to 49 with Graves' ophthalmopathy. DNA of the CDR3: TGTGCCAGCAGCCAAGCGGGGGGCAAATCCTACGAGCAGTACTTC. It translates to CASSQAGGKSYEQYF.